One sample yielded the 32 T cell receptor beta chains listed below, sequenced in a study of T-cell reconstitution after alpha-beta-depleted transplantation in children (dated by TCRdb to the mid-2010s). To prepare the library, PCR was applied. The reads were generated on an Illumina HiSeq 2500. TCR library preparation used molecular barcoding, with unique molecular identifiers applied to normalize quantification of the TCRbeta repertoire. The public reads were reprocessed in TCRdb via fastp at Q25 and MiXCR, keeping in-frame beta chains. Rows with one shared CDR3 protein collapse into an entry with the most common genes and DNA. The sample contains 81,000 or so distinct CDR3 sequences, roughly 15% of them found a single time. The ten largest clones capture 20% of the sample. Read against the paper, the sample's treatment or condition label means: allogeneic hematopoietic cell transplantation with graft depleted of TCRalphabeta T cells and CD19 B cells.

This specimen was PBMCs, mostly from graft donor cells, taken 180 days after TCRalphabeta/CD19-depleted stem cell transplant. These receptors all stem from a male patient aged 2 to 9 who had a stem cell transplant for acute lymphoblastic leukemia, so the T cells may come from the graft donor.

This clonotype was observed at least ten times. The chain is built from TRBV6-1 and TRBJ2-5, with 10 bases lining up with TRBD1. In germline, CDR1 is MNHNS, CDR2 SASEGT. The CDR3 is 14 residues long. Trimming cost V 4 bases and J 4 bases; bases outside gene matches: 3. The CDR3 region has the DNA TGTGCCAGCAGTGGTGACAGGGGGCTAGAGACCCAGTACTTC. Protein product: CASSGDRGLETQYF.

This clonotype came up a few times. The chain carries TRBV12-5 and TRBJ2-5, with D hard to call. The CDR3 covers 14 residues. CDR1 and CDR2 from the germline V gene are LGHNT and FRNRAP. Trimming removed 5 bases from V and 7 bases from J, with 17 bases in between. CDR3 nucleotides: TGTGCTAGTGGTCTCCGGACGGTACCAGGGACCCAGTACTTC. Amino acid sequence: CASGLRTVPGTQYF.

The chain combines TRBV3-1 with TRBJ2-7; unclear D gene. Germline assignment: CDR1 LGHDT and CDR2 YNNKEL (reference sequence). V lost 4 bases and J lost 6, with 13 bases in between. The CDR3 is 13 amino acids. The CDR3 bases are TGTGCCAGCAGCCCTAACTTCGGTCCCGAGCAGTACTTC. Protein: CASSPNFGPEQYF.

This clonotype was counted at least ten times. The junction does not match germline at one end; this may be a read error. The rearrangement joins TRBV18 to TRBJ2-3; unclear D gene. CDR1 and CDR2 from the germline V gene are KGHSH and LQKENI. The CDR3 runs 13 residues. CDR3 in amino acids: CASSPPSTDTQYF. As DNA, the CDR3 is TGCGCCAGCAGTCCACCTAGCACAGATACGCAGTATTTT.

The chain's CDR3 is CVGGDNSGNTIYF. The CDR3 DNA sequence: TGTGTTGGGGGAGACAACTCTGGAAACACCATATATTTT. The rearrangement uses TRBV7-9 and TRBJ1-3; D might be TRBD1 (5 bases). In germline, CDR1 is SEHNR, CDR2 FQNEAQ (reference sequence). CDR3 length equals 13 residues.

The chain links TRBV27 to TRBJ2-1, with D tentatively TRBD2 (7 bases). V was trimmed by 3 bases and J by 4 bases, leaving 13 bases between them. The CDR3 extends over 15 amino acids. The germline CDR1 and CDR2 sequences are MNHEY and SMNVEV (reference sequence). CDR3 loop: CASSLRGRPYNEQFF. In nucleotides, the CDR3 is TGTGCCAGCAGTTTGCGGGGGCGCCCATACAATGAGCAGTTCTTC.

The chain employs TRBV6-1 and TRBJ2-7; a possible D gene is TRBD1 (5 bases). Germline V lookup: CDR1 MNHNS, CDR2 SASEGT. V was trimmed by 1 base and J by 3 bases, leaving 19 bases between them. This CDR3 contains 17 residues. CDR3 sequence: CASSEVRRQPSGYEQYF. The CDR3 nucleotides are TGTGCCAGCAGTGAAGTTCGGAGACAGCCTTCTGGCTACGAGCAGTACTTC.

Comment on this clonotype: It is likely a read error, because the conserved phenylalanine at the end of the CDR3 is missing. The V and J genes are TRBV5-1 and TRBJ2-1; possible D gene TRBD2, 6 bases. The CDR3 loop spans 13 amino acids. Trimming left V 10 bases short and J 2 bases short, with 13 bases between. CDR1 and CDR2 from the germline V gene are SGHRS and YFSETQ. The CDR3 protein is CACIGGPYNEQFS. CDR3 in DNA: TGCGCCTGCATTGGAGGGCCCTACAATGAGCAGTTCTCC.

The V call is TRBV5-1, the J call TRBJ2-2, with 7 bases identical to TRBD1. The CDR3 covers 16 residues. The V gene's germline CDR1 is SGHRS and CDR2 YFSETQ. V lost 3 bases to trimming and J lost 5 bases; unmatched junction nucleotides: 10. The CDR3 nucleotides are TGCGCCAGCAGCTACGGACAGGACGTATGGACCGGGGAGCTGTTTTTT. Amino acids: CASSYGQDVWTGELFF.

This clonotype was picked up many times. The V call is TRBV20-1, the J call TRBJ2-3, with 13 bases lining up with TRBD2. The V gene end was trimmed by 4 bases and the J gene end by 10 bases; junction bases not matched to a gene: 11. Germline values: CDR1 DFQATT, CDR2 SNEGSKA (reference sequence). This CDR3 contains 15 residues. The CDR3 coding sequence is TGCAGTGCTACCCGACTAGCGGGGGGTAGGTGGGCGCAGTATTTT. Translated, it gives CSATRLAGGRWAQYF.

V usage is TRBV10-3 and J usage is TRBJ1-1; D perhaps matches TRBD1 (6 bases). Germline V gene lookup returns CDR1 ENHRY and CDR2 SYGVKD. The CDR3 consists of 13 residues. V was shortened by 2 bases and J by 3 bases, with 7 bases between the two germline ends. CDR3 in DNA: TGTGCCATCAGTGAGGGGGGCTACACTGAAGCTTTCTTT. It yields the protein CAISEGGYTEAFF.

The genes are TRBV7-6 and TRBJ2-5; a weak D match, TRBD1 (6 bases). Trimming cost V 1 base and J 3 bases, with 9 bases left between them. The CDR3 loop spans 14 amino acids. Germline V gene sequence: CDR1 SGHVS, CDR2 FNYEAQ. The CDR3: CASSLDRAEETQYF. Written as DNA, the CDR3 is TGTGCCAGCAGCTTAGACAGGGCAGAAGAGACCCAGTACTTC. Full variable domain (missing parts from reference TRBV7-6 and TRBJ2-5): GAGVSQSPRYKVTKRGQDVALRCDPISGHVSLYWYRQALGQGPEFLTYFNYEAQQDKSGLPNDRFSAERPEGSISTLTIQRTEQRDSAMYRCASSLDRAEETQYFGPGTRLLVL.

The V call is TRBV6-2 or TRBV6-3, the J call TRBJ1-6; the D is unclear. This CDR3 comprises 12 residues. V lost 2 bases and J 8 bases, leaving 4 bases between the germline ends. Germline CDR1 reads MNHEY; CDR2 reads SVGEGT. CDR3: CASSYKDSPLHF. In nucleotides, the CDR3 is TGTGCCAGCAGTTACAAGGATTCACCCCTCCACTTT.

The sample holds a few counts of this clonotype. CDR3 region: CASTWGGDSYNEQFF. In DNA form, the CDR3 reads TGTGCCAGCACCTGGGGGGGGGATTCCTACAATGAGCAGTTCTTC. V usage is TRBV5-6 and J usage is TRBJ2-1; 7 nucleotides match TRBD2. Trimming took 6 bases from V and 1 from J; bases not matched to a gene: 7. Germline assignment: CDR1 SGHDT and CDR2 YYEEEE. CDR3 size: 15 residues.

In its sample, this clonotype was seen a few times. V usage is TRBV11-2 and J usage is TRBJ2-7; TRBD2 might be the D (6 bases). V was shortened by 0 bases and J by 0 bases, with 15 bases between the two germline ends. Germline V gene data show CDR1 as SGHAT and CDR2 as FQNNGV. The CDR3 runs 17 residues. The DNA for the CDR3 is TGTGCCAGCAGCTTAGATCTGAGCGGGCGGGGCTCCTACGAGCAGTACTTC. Translation: CASSLDLSGRGSYEQYF.

J is TRBJ2-5 and V is TRBV12-3 or TRBV12-4; TRBD2 matches 11 bases. There are 16 residues in the CDR3. V shed 5 bases and J 4 bases; nucleotides not matched to a gene: 9. CDR3: CASSETSGVGGETQYF. The CDR3 DNA sequence: TGTGCCAGCAGTGAGACTAGCGGGGTCGGGGGAGAGACCCAGTACTTC.

V is TRBV7-9 and J is TRBJ2-3; 7 bases map to TRBD1. This CDR3 is built from 16 residues. Germline V gene lookup returns CDR1 SEHNR and CDR2 FQNEAQ (reference sequence). V lost 5 bases to trimming and J lost 0 bases; unmatched junction nucleotides: 8. The CDR3 DNA follows: TGTGCCAGCAGCCCCCACAGGGGACCTAGCACAGATACGCAGTATTTT. It translates to CASSPHRGPSTDTQYF.

The chain uses TRBV12-3 or TRBV12-4 and TRBJ1-3; D is uncertain. V gave up 8 bases and J gave up 4 bases, with 12 bases separating them. CDR3 length: 13 amino acids. The CDR3 reads CASVPGPGNTIYF. The CDR3 coding sequence is TGTGCCAGCGTACCCGGGCCAGGAAACACCATATATTTT.

In its sample, this clonotype was seen many times. The chain has TRBV15 and TRBJ2-7; possible D gene TRBD1, 6 bases. The germline CDR1 and CDR2 sequences are LNHNV and YYDKDF (reference sequence). The ends were cut back, 1 base at V and 3 bases at J, with 13 bases in the middle. This CDR3 region has 15 residues. DNA for the CDR3: TGTGCCACCAGCAGAGTGAGGACAGCCAACTACGAGCAGTACTTC. It codes for CATSRVRTANYEQYF. The full variable domain, rest sourced from reference TRBV15 and TRBJ2-7, is DAMVIQNPRYQVTQFGKPVTLSCSQTLNHNVMYWYQQKSSQAPKLLFHYYDKDFNNEADTPDNFQSRRPNTSFCFLDIRSPGLGDTAMYLCATSRVRTANYEQYFGPGTRLTVT.

This chain connects TRBV6-1 to TRBJ2-1; D remains ambiguous. CDR1 is MNHNS, CDR2 SASEGT, per germline. The CDR3 spans 10 residues. Trimming took 6 bases from V and 6 from J, leaving 3 bases between them. CDR3 protein: CASRSNEQFF. DNA of the CDR3: TGTGCCAGCAGAAGCAATGAGCAGTTCTTC.

This clonotype was observed a handful of times. J is TRBJ2-5 and V is TRBV5-1, with D unresolved. This CDR3 is built from 16 residues. Trimming pared 1 base from V and 2 bases from J, leaving 15 bases between. Germline CDR1 reads SGHRS; CDR2 reads YFSETQ. The CDR3 protein is CASSLSVGQKQETQYF. DNA for the CDR3: TGCGCCAGCAGCTTGTCGGTCGGGCAGAAACAAGAGACCCAGTACTTC.

This clonotype was recorded only once. The CDR3 coding sequence is TGCAGTGCCAAAGTAGTAAGCACAGATACGCAGTATTTT. Translation gives CSAKVVSTDTQYF. The gene calls are TRBV20-1 and TRBJ2-3; D is uncertain. Trimming took off 6 bases at V and 0 bases at J, with 10 bases between the two ends. This CDR3 has 13 amino acids. Germline V gives CDR1 DFQATT, CDR2 SNEGSKA (reference sequence).

The CDR3 spells CASTTSDLAGQETQYF. DNA of the CDR3: TGTGCCAGCACCACATCAGACCTAGCGGGACAAGAGACCCAGTACTTC. This chain links TRBV12-3 or TRBV12-4 with TRBJ2-5, with 9 bases aligning to TRBD2. The CDR3 extends over 16 amino acids. After removal of 7 bases from V and 2 bases from J, the junction contained 11 bases not matched to a gene.

The chain employs TRBV6-1 and TRBJ2-5, with D uncertain. V was cut by 2 bases and J by 5 bases, with 9 bases left in between. The germline V gene has CDR1 MNHNS and CDR2 SASEGT. This CDR3 comprises 13 residues. The CDR3: CASSEPVGETQYF. The CDR3 bases are TGTGCCAGCAGTGAACCAGTAGGGGAGACCCAGTACTTC.

This clonotype has ten or more counts. The rearrangement uses TRBV6-6 and TRBJ1-5, with no clear D. V was pared by 6 bases and J by 13 bases, with 13 bases between. The CDR3 runs to 11 residues. The germline gives CDR1 MNHNY, CDR2 SVGAGI (reference sequence). The CDR3 region is CASRGLREQHF. CDR3 nucleotide sequence: TGTGCCAGCAGAGGTTTGCGCGAACAGCATTTT.

The V and J genes are TRBV20-1 and TRBJ2-7; 11 positions match TRBD1. Germline loops: CDR1 DFQATT, CDR2 SNEGSKA (reference sequence). CDR3 size: 16 residues. Unmatched junction bases numbered 14, after V lost 5 bases and J lost 5 bases. CDR3 DNA: TGCAGTGCTTTAAGGACAGGGGGCTTAGGGCGGCACGAGCAGTACTTC. This gives the protein CSALRTGGLGRHEQYF.

CDR3 DNA sequence: TGTGCCAGCAGGCAGGAAGGCCTAGCCAAAAACATTCAGTACTTC. This encodes CASRQEGLAKNIQYF. This chain connects TRBV6-1 to TRBJ2-4; no clear D gene. The CDR3 is 15 residues long. The germline CDR1 and CDR2 sequences are MNHNS and SASEGT. V lost 6 bases and J lost 0, with 12 bases in between.

In its sample, this clonotype was seen a few times. This sequence joins TRBV24-1 and TRBJ2-1; tentative D call: TRBD2 (6 bases). Trimming took 5 bases from V and 8 from J, leaving 15 bases between them. CDR3 length equals 14 residues. From germline, CDR1 is KGHDR and CDR2 SFDVKD. Here the CDR3 reads CATSGRTTLHEQFF. For the CDR3, the DNA is TGTGCCACCAGTGGGAGGACTACCCTCCATGAGCAGTTCTTC.

At least ten counts were recorded for this clonotype. Here the CDR3 reads CSASTGTGGGYEQYF. DNA for the CDR3: TGCAGTGCTAGTACCGGGACAGGGGGCGGGTACGAGCAGTACTTC. This sequence joins TRBV20-1 and TRBJ2-7; 12 positions agree with TRBD1. The CDR3 consists of 15 residues. From germline, CDR1 is DFQATT and CDR2 SNEGSKA (reference sequence). Trimming took 3 bases from V and 4 from J; bases not matched to a gene: 7.

This clonotype was seen only a few times. The chain couples TRBV7-9 to TRBJ2-1; D may be TRBD2 (6 bases). With 2 bases removed from V and 9 bases from J, the gap between germline ends came to 8 bases. Per germline, CDR1 SEHNR and CDR2 FQNEAQ (reference sequence). The CDR3 consists of 12 residues. The DNA of the CDR3 is TGTGCCAGCAGCTTATGGGGGGTTGAGCAGTTCTTC. Protein product: CASSLWGVEQFF.

This clonotype was seen a few times. The chain employs TRBV20-1 and TRBJ2-7; 8 bases fit TRBD2. CDR3 size: 12 residues. Germline CDR1 reads DFQATT; CDR2 reads SNEGSKA (reference sequence). In DNA form, the CDR3 reads TGCAGGGAGGTAGCGGGGAATTACGAGCAGTACTTC. It yields the protein CREVAGNYEQYF.

This chain links TRBV15 with TRBJ1-1; D might be TRBD1 (6 bases). Germline lookup yields CDR1 LNHNV and CDR2 YYDKDF (reference sequence). This CDR3 is 12 amino acids long. V gave up 5 bases and J gave up 8 bases, with 12 bases separating them. This CDR3 is CATSALRGEAFF. CDR3 DNA sequence: TGTGCCACCAGCGCCCTTAGGGGGGAAGCTTTCTTT.